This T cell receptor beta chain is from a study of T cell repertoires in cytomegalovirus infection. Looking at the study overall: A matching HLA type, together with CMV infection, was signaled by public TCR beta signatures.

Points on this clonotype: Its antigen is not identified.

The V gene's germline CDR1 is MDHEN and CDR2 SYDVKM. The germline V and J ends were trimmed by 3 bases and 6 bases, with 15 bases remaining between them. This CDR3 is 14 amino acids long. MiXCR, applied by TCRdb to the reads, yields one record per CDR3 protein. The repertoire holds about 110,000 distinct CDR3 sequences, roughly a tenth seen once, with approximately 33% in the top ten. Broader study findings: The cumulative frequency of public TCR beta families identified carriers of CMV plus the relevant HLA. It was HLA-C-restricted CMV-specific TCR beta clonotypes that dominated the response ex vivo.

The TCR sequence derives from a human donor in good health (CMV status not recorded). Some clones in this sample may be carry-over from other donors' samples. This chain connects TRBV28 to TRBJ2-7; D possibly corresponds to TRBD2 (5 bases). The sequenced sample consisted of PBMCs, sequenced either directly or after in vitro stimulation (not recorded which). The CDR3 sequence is CASSFRRSPTEQYF. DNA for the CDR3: TGTGCCAGCAGTTTCAGGAGGAGTCCGACCGAGCAGTACTTC.